The following is a T cell receptor beta chain sequence with its context. This sample stems from a study of blood T cells in healthy people across ages. Germline assignment: CDR1 MNHNS and CDR2 SASEGT. CDR3 length: 16 amino acids. V trimming: 4 bases; J trimming: 10 bases; junction bases outside the gene matches: 13. Alongside a J-beta primer mix, a sample-barcoded 5' primer served in a second PCR lasting about 7 to 11 cycles. TCRdb processed the 5' RACE reads anew with MiXCR; each CDR3 protein has one entry. The data show 1.5 million to 2 million distinct CDR3 sequences, about two fifths seen once. V usage is TRBV6-1 and J usage is TRBJ2-7; 13 nucleotides agree with TRBD2. This clonotype was obtained from a human donor in good health. Sequencing was performed on blood. The CDR3 loop is CASSALGTSGTLAQYF. The CDR3 DNA sequence: TGTGCCAGCAGTGCCCTAGGGACTAGCGGGACTTTAGCCCAGTACTTC.